These T cell receptor beta chains were read from a single sample in a study of CD8 T cells in ankylosing spondylitis. Via MiXCR, TCRdb re-called the 5' RACE reads, giving one row per CDR3 protein. The repertoire holds roughly 440,000 distinct CDR3 sequences, with about a sixth as singletons. Sequences were obtained from blood, either unsorted or a sorted T cell fraction (not recorded which). These receptors all come from a male donor with ankylosing spondylitis. Both conserved end residues are part of each CDR3. The order of the fields is D gene, J gene, clone size, V gene, CDR3 DNA, CDR3 protein. The D gene is left open where the match is weak. Not every row has a clone size; where given, it reads once, few, many or a size class.

d_gene: TRBD1; j_gene: TRBJ1-3; abundance: few; v_gene: TRBV12-3/TRBV12-4; CDR3nt: TGTGCCAGCGATACAGGGGGCGCCGGAAACACCATATATTTT; CDR3aa: CASDTGGAGNTIYF
d_gene: TRBD2; j_gene: TRBJ2-1; abundance: once; v_gene: TRBV20-1; CDR3nt: TGCAGTGCTCTGCTGACTAGCGGATTCAATGAGCAGTTCTTC; CDR3aa: CSALLTSGFNEQFF
d_gene: NA; j_gene: TRBJ1-6; abundance: many; v_gene: TRBV10-3; CDR3nt: TGTGCCACCCTACCTTCCTATAATTCACCCCTCCACTTT; CDR3aa: CATLPSYNSPLHF
d_gene: NA; j_gene: TRBJ1-3; abundance: NA; v_gene: TRBV9; CDR3nt: TGTGCCAGCAGCGCCGAACCAAGCTCTGGAAACACCATATATTTT; CDR3aa: CASSAEPSSGNTIYF
d_gene: NA; j_gene: TRBJ2-2; abundance: many; v_gene: TRBV9; CDR3nt: TGTGCCAGCAGCGCCCAGGGAACCGGGGAGCTGTTTTTT; CDR3aa: CASSAQGTGELFF
d_gene: NA; j_gene: TRBJ1-1; abundance: many; v_gene: TRBV18; CDR3nt: TGTGCCAGCAGTAGGGGCCAGGGAAACACTGAAGCTTTCTTT; CDR3aa: CASSRGQGNTEAFF
d_gene: NA; j_gene: TRBJ2-1; abundance: NA; v_gene: TRBV12-3/TRBV12-4; CDR3nt: TGTGCCAGCAGTTTAGCGGGGGCCATTAGCTCCTACAATGAGCAGTTCTTC; CDR3aa: CASSLAGAISSYNEQFF
d_gene: TRBD1; j_gene: TRBJ2-7; abundance: NA; v_gene: TRBV5-1; CDR3nt: TGCGCCAGCAGCGGGGGACAGGGGGTGACTGGCGAGCAGTACTTC; CDR3aa: CASSGGQGVTGEQYF
d_gene: NA; j_gene: TRBJ2-7; abundance: few; v_gene: TRBV20-1; CDR3nt: TGCAGTGCTAGAGATTCACAGGGGGGGGGAGAGCAGTACTTC; CDR3aa: CSARDSQGGGEQYF
d_gene: NA; j_gene: TRBJ2-2; abundance: many; v_gene: TRBV29-1; CDR3nt: TGCAGCGTTGAAGACAGGGGCCTGGACACCGGGGAGCTGTTTTTT; CDR3aa: CSVEDRGLDTGELFF
d_gene: NA; j_gene: TRBJ2-1; abundance: NA; v_gene: TRBV3-1; CDR3nt: TGTGCCAGCACGATACAGACTGGGGCAGAGCAGTTCTTC; CDR3aa: CASTIQTGAEQFF
d_gene: TRBD1; j_gene: TRBJ2-1; abundance: few; v_gene: TRBV6-4; CDR3nt: TGTGCCAGCAGTGCCGGGACAGGGTTTGTTAATGAGCAGTTCTTC; CDR3aa: CASSAGTGFVNEQFF
d_gene: NA; j_gene: TRBJ1-5; abundance: few; v_gene: TRBV6-2/TRBV6-3; CDR3nt: TGTGCCAGCAGTTACGCGTCCGGGAGCAATCAGCCCCAGCATTTT; CDR3aa: CASSYASGSNQPQHF
d_gene: TRBD2; j_gene: TRBJ2-1; abundance: few; v_gene: TRBV9; CDR3nt: TGTGCCAGCAGCATAGCCCCGGACGGGGGGAGGTACAATGAGCAGTTCTTC; CDR3aa: CASSIAPDGGRYNEQFF
d_gene: NA; j_gene: TRBJ2-5; abundance: many; v_gene: TRBV12-3/TRBV12-4; CDR3nt: TGTGCCAGCAGCGTGGGGACTTCCCAAGAGACCCAGTACTTC; CDR3aa: CASSVGTSQETQYF
d_gene: TRBD2; j_gene: TRBJ2-1; abundance: many; v_gene: TRBV12-3/TRBV12-4; CDR3nt: TGTGCCAGCACCGTGACTAGCGGGAAAAATGAGCAGTTCTTC; CDR3aa: CASTVTSGKNEQFF
d_gene: TRBD2; j_gene: TRBJ2-7; abundance: NA; v_gene: TRBV29-1; CDR3nt: TGCAGCGTTGAAGAGTTTTGGGGGGGAGAGCAGTACTTC; CDR3aa: CSVEEFWGGEQYF
d_gene: NA; j_gene: TRBJ1-1; abundance: NA; v_gene: TRBV10-3; CDR3nt: TGTGCCATCAGTGAGTCAAGGATAAACACTGAAGCTTTCTTT; CDR3aa: CAISESRINTEAFF
d_gene: NA; j_gene: TRBJ2-1; abundance: many; v_gene: TRBV5-1; CDR3nt: TGCGCCAGCAGCTTGGCCAGCAGCCCCTCCTACAATGAGCAGTTCTTC; CDR3aa: CASSLASSPSYNEQFF
d_gene: NA; j_gene: TRBJ1-1; abundance: NA; v_gene: TRBV20-1; CDR3nt: TGCAGTGCTGTCAGACCTGGGGGTACTGAAGCTTTCTTT; CDR3aa: CSAVRPGGTEAFF
d_gene: NA; j_gene: TRBJ2-7; abundance: NA; v_gene: TRBV6-1; CDR3nt: TGTGCCAGCAGCCCTGAAAGCGCCGGGTACGAGCAGTACTTC; CDR3aa: CASSPESAGYEQYF
d_gene: NA; j_gene: TRBJ1-3; abundance: NA; v_gene: TRBV10-3; CDR3nt: TGTGCCATCACAACAGGGAAACGAGGAAACACCATATATTTT; CDR3aa: CAITTGKRGNTIYF
d_gene: TRBD2; j_gene: TRBJ2-1; abundance: NA; v_gene: TRBV12-3/TRBV12-4; CDR3nt: TGTGCCAGCAGCCTTAGACTAGCGGGATTGACCCGAAACAATGAGCAGTTCTTC; CDR3aa: CASSLRLAGLTRNNEQFF
d_gene: NA; j_gene: TRBJ2-2; abundance: NA; v_gene: TRBV7-9; CDR3nt: TGTGCCAGCAGCCCTCCTACAGAGAGGGGCGGGGAGCTGTTTTTT; CDR3aa: CASSPPTERGGELFF
d_gene: NA; j_gene: TRBJ1-1; abundance: NA; v_gene: TRBV18; CDR3nt: TGTGCCAGCTCACCGGCACTCTCCACTGAAGCTTTCTTT; CDR3aa: CASSPALSTEAFF
d_gene: NA; j_gene: TRBJ1-4; abundance: NA; v_gene: TRBV27; CDR3nt: TGTGCCAGCAGTGCTGTTTGGGGGCCGGCAACTAATGAAAAACTGTTTTTT; CDR3aa: CASSAVWGPATNEKLFF